The 6 T cell receptor beta chains in this list originate from one sample, sequenced in a study of T cell responses to AZD1222 COVID-19 vaccine. Clones were sequenced by immunoSEQ multiplex PCR, and TCRdb holds only the in-frame ones, with some missing. The sample yields approximately 150,000 clones, approximately 90% seen once. This specimen consisted of peripheral blood, obtained 28 days after the second AZD1222 dose. Receptors were obtained from an adult who received the AZD1222 COVID-19 vaccine.

The chain recombines TRBV4-2 with TRBJ2-1; D gene ambiguous. The V gene lost 0 bases and the J gene lost 7 bases, with 13 bases spanning the gap. Germline V lookup: CDR1 LGHNA, CDR2 YNFKEQ. This CDR3 has 15 residues. The CDR3 sequence is CASSQDPRRPNEQFF. The DNA for the CDR3 is TGTGCCAGCAGCCAAGATCCACGTCGGCCGAATGAGCAGTTCTTC.

The chain is built from TRBV19 and TRBJ2-5; TRBD2 matches 8 bases. The CDR3 spans 16 residues. V lost 1 base and J lost 4; bases outside the gene matches: 8. From germline, CDR1 is LNHDA and CDR2 SQIVND (reference sequence). This CDR3 reads CASSIASGSSGETQYF. CDR3 sequence (DNA): TGTGCCAGTAGTATAGCCAGCGGGAGCAGCGGAGAGACCCAGTACTTC.

This chain joins TRBV29-1 and TRBJ1-4; TRBD1 matches at 8 bases. V shed 4 bases and J 7 bases; nucleotides not matched to a gene: 2. Germline CDR1 reads SQVTM; CDR2 reads ANQGSEA. The CDR3 is 12 residues long. CDR3 DNA: TGCAGCGTTGTTGACAGGGGTGAAAAACTGTTTTTT. It encodes CSVVDRGEKLFF.

CDR3 residues: CASSQGTALHSNQPQHF. The CDR3 DNA is TGCGCCAGCAGCCAAGGGACAGCTCTACATAGCAATCAGCCCCAGCATTTT. J is TRBJ1-5 and V is TRBV4-3; D might be TRBD1 (6 bases). This CDR3 comprises 17 residues. CDR1 is LGHNA, CDR2 YSLEER, per germline. Trimming took 1 base from V and 0 from J, leaving 13 bases between them.

The rearrangement uses TRBV6-2 or TRBV6-3 and TRBJ1-2; D not certain. Germline V lookup: CDR1 MNHEY, CDR2 SVGEGT. The CDR3 is 17 amino acids. Between the trimmed V and J ends, which lost 2 bases and 0 bases, there was a span of 16 bases. The CDR3 loop reads CASSYNMKARANYGYTF. The DNA of the CDR3 is TGTGCCAGCAGTTACAACATGAAGGCGAGGGCTAACTATGGCTACACCTTC.

The CDR3 region has the DNA TGTGCCAGCAGCGTCGGGGACCGACCCTACGAGCAGTACTTC. Translated: CASSVGDRPYEQYF. V and J are TRBV9 and TRBJ2-7, with D tentatively TRBD1 or TRBD2 (5 bases each). The length of the CDR3 is 14 residues. Trimming stripped 2 bases from V and 2 bases from J, with 11 bases between. Germline CDR1 SGDLS, CDR2 YYNGEE.